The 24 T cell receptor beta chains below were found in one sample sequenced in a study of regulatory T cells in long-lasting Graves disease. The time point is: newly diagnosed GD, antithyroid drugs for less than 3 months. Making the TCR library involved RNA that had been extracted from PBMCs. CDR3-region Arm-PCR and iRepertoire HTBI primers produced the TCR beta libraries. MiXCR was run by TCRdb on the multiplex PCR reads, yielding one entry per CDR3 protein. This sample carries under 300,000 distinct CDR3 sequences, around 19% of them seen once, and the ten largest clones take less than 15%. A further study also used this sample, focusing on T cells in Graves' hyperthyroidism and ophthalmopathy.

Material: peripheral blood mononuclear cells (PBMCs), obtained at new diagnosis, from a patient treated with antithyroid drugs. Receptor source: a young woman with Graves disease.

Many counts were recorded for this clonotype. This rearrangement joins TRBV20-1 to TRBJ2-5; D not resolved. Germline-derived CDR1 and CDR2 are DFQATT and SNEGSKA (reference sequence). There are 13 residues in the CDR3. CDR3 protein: CSRRDAVGETQYF. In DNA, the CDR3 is TGCAGCCGCCGAGATGCGGTCGGAGAGACCCAGTACTTC.

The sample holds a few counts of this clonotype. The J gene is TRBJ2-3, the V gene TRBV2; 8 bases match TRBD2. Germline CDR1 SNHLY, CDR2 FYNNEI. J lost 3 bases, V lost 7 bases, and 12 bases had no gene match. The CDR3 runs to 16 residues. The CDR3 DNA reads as TGTGCCAGCATCGGGGGGGGCGGCTGGGGAACAGATACGCAGTATTTT. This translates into CASIGGGGWGTDTQYF.

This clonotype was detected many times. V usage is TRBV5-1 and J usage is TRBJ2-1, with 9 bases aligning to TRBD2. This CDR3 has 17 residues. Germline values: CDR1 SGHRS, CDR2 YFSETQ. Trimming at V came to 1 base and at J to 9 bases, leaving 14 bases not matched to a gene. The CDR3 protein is CASSLRWAGGARSEQFF. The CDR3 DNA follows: TGCGCCAGCAGCTTGAGGTGGGCGGGGGGGGCCAGAAGTGAGCAGTTCTTC.

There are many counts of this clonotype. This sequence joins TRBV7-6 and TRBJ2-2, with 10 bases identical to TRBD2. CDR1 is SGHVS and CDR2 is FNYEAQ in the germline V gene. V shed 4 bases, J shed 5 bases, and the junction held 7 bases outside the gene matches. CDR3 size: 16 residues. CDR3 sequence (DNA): TGTGCCAGCAGCTGGAATAGCGGGGGGAAAACCGGGGAGCTGTTTTTT. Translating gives CASSWNSGGKTGELFF.

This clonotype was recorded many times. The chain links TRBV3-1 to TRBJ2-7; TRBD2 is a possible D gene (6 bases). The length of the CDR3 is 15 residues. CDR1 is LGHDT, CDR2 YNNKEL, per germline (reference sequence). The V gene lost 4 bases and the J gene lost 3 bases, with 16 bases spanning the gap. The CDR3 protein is CASSPNGGLGYEQYF. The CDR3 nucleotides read TGTGCCAGCAGCCCAAACGGGGGTTTGGGCTACGAGCAGTACTTC.

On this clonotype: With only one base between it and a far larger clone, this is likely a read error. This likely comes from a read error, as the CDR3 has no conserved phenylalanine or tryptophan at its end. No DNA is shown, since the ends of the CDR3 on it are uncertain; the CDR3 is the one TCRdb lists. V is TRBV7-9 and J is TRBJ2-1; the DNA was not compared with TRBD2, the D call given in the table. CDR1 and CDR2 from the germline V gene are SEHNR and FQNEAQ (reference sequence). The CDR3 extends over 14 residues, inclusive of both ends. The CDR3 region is CASSPERGFGTHLI.

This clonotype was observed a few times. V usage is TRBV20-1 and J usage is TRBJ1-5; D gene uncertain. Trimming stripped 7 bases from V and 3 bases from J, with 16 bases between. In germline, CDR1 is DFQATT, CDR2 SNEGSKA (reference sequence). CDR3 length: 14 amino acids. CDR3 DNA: TGCAGTGTGGCAGACGAGAGTAACAATCAGCCCCAGCATTTT. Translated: CSVADESNNQPQHF.

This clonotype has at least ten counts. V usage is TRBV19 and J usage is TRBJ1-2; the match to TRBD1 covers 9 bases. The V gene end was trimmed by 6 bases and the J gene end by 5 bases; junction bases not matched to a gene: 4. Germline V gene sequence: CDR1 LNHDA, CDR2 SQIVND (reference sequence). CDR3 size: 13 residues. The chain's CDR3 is CASSGQGIYGYTF. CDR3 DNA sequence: TGTGCCAGTAGCGGACAGGGGATATATGGCTACACCTTC.

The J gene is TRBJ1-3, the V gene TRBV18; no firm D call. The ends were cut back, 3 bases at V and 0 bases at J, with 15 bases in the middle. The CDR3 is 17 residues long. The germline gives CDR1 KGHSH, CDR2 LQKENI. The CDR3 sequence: CASSPRSNLPSGNTIYF. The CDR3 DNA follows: TGTGCCAGCTCACCGCGGTCCAACCTCCCCTCTGGAAACACCATATATTTT.

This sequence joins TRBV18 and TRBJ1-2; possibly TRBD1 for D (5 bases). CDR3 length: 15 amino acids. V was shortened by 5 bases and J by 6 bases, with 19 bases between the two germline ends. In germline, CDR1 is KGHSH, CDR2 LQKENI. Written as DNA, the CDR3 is TGTGCCAGCTCATCCCGGGACCTTCGGGGTGATGGCTACACCTTC. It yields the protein CASSSRDLRGDGYTF.

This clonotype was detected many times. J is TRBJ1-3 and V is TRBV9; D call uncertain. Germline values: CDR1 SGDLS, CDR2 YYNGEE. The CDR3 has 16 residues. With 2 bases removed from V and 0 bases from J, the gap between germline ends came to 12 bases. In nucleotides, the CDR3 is TGTGCCAGCAGCGTGGATGACTCAAACTCTGGAAACACCATATATTTT. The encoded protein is CASSVDDSNSGNTIYF. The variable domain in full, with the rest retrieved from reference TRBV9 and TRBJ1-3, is DSGVTQTPKHLITATGQRVTLRCSPRSGDLSVYWYQQSLDQGLQFLIQYYNGEERAKGNILERFSAQQFPDLHSELNLSSLELGDSALYFCASSVDDSNSGNTIYFGEGSWLTVV.

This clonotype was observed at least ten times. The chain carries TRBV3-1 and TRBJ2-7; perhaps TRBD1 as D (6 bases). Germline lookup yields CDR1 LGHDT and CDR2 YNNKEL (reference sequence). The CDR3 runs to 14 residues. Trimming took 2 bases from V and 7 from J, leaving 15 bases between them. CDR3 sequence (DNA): TGTGCCAGCAGCCAAACCCAATGGACAGTAGAGCAGTACTTC. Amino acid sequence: CASSQTQWTVEQYF.

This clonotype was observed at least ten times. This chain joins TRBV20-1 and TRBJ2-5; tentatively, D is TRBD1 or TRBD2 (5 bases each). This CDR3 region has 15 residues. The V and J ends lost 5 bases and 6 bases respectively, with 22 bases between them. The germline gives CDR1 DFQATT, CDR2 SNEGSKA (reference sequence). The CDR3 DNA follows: TGCAGTGCTGCGCCCTTAGTGGGGGTGGGGAAGACCCAGTACTTC. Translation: CSAAPLVGVGKTQYF.

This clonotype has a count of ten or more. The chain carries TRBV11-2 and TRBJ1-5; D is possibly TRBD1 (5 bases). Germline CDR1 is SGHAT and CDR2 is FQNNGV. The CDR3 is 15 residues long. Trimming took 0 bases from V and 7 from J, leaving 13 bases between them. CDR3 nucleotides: TGTGCCAGCAGCTTAGATGTAAGGGGCGACCAGCCCCAGCATTTT. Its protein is CASSLDVRGDQPQHF. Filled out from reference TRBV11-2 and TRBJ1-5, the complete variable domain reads EAGVAQSPRYKIIEKRQSVAFWCNPISGHATLYWYQQILGQGPKLLIQFQNNGVVDDSQLPKDRFSAERLKGVDSTLKIQPAKLEDSAVYLCASSLDVRGDQPQHFGDGTRLSIL.

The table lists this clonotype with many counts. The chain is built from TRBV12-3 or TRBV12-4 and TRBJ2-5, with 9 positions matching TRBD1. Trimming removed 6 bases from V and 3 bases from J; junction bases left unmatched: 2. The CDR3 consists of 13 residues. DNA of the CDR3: TGTGCCAGCAGACAGGGGGCCGAAGAGACCCAGTACTTC. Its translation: CASRQGAEETQYF.

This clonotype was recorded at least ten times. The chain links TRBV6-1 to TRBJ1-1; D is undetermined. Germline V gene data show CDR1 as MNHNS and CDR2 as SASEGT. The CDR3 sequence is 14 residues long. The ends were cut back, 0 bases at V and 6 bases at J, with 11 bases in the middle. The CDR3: CASSEAEEGSEAFF. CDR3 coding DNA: TGTGCCAGCAGTGAAGCCGAGGAGGGATCTGAAGCTTTCTTT.

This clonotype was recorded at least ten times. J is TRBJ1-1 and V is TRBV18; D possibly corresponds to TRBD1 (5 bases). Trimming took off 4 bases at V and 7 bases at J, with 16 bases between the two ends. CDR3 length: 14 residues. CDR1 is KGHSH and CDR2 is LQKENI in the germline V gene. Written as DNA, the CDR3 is TGTGCCAGCTCACAGAAGGTTTGGGGGAGTGAAGCTTTCTTT. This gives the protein CASSQKVWGSEAFF.

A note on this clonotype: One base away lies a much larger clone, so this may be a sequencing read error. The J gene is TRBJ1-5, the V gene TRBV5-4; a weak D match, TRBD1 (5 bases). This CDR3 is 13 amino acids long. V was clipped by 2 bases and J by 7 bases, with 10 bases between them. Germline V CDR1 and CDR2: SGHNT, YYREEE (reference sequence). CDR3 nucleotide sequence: TGTGCCAGCAGCTTTCGGGGGTTGCAGCCCCAGCATTTT. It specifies CASSFRGLQPQHF.

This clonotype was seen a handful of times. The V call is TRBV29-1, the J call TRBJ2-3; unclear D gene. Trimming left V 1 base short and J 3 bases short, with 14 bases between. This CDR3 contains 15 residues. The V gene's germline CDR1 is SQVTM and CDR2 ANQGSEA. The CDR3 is CSVEGALLGTDTQYF. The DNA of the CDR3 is TGCAGCGTTGAAGGGGCCCTTTTAGGGACAGATACGCAGTATTTT.

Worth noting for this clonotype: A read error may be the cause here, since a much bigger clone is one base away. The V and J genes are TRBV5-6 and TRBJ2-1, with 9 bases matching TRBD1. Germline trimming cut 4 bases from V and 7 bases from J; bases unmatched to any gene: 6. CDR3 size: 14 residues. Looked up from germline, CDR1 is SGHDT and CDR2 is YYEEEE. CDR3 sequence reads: CASSRQGGGNEQFF. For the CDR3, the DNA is TGTGCCAGCAGCCGACAGGGGGGAGGGAATGAGCAGTTCTTC.

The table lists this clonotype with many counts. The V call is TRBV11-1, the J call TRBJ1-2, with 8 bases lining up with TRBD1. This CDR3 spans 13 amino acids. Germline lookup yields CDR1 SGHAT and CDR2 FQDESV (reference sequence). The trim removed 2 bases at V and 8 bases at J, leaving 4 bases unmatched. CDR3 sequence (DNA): TGTGCCAGCAGCTTACCGGGACAGGAAGGCTACACCTTC. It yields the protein CASSLPGQEGYTF.

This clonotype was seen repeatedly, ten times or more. The CDR3 DNA reads as TGCGCCAGCAGCTTGGCGTTGGGCACTGAAGCTTTCTTT. Translation: CASSLALGTEAFF. This rearrangement joins TRBV5-1 to TRBJ1-1; no reliable D call. This CDR3 has 13 amino acids. The ends were cut back, 0 bases at V and 4 bases at J, with 7 bases in the middle. Germline V lookup: CDR1 SGHRS, CDR2 YFSETQ.

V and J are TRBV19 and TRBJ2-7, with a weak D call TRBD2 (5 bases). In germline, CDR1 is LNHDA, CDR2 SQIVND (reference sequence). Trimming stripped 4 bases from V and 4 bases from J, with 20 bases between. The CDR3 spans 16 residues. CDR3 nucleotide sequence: TGTGCCAGTAGTAGGAGGAGCGATAAACTTCGATACGAGCAGTACTTC. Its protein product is CASSRRSDKLRYEQYF.

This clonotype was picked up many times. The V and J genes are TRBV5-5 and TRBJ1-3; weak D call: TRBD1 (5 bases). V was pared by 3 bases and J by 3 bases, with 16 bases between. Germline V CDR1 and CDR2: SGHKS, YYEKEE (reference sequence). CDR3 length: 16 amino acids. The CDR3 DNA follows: TGTGCCAGCAGCTGGGTTCGGGGGATGGGTGGAAACACCATATATTTT. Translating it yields CASSWVRGMGGNTIYF.